The text below deals with one T cell receptor (beta chain). The data are from a study of control samples from healthy donors and cancer patients. Only in-frame clones appear in the TCRdb table, and some are missing; sequencing was by immunoSEQ multiplex PCR. The sample has 85,000 to 120,000 clones, 92% seen once. CDR3 length: 13 amino acids. Germline loops: CDR1 MDHEN, CDR2 SYDVKM. V was clipped by 2 bases and J by 6 bases, with 10 bases between them. The chain couples TRBV28 to TRBJ1-1; D is undetermined. Sequenced sample: blood. This clonotype was obtained from a woman under 30 in good health. CDR3 residues: CASSLVRLSEAFF. Here the CDR3 DNA reads TGTGCCAGCAGTTTAGTCAGGTTATCTGAAGCTTTCTTT.